Included here is one TCR beta chain sequence, with context. This sample stems from a study of blood T cell repertoires in COVID-19. Overall study context: Samples of COVID-19 (acute and convalescent) were obtained from the United States, Italy and Spain. T cells, B-cell-depleted T cells, or PBMCs provided the cDNA or gDNA that served as material.

CDR3 length: 14 amino acids. Trimming took off 2 bases at V and 1 base at J, with 8 bases between the two ends. Germline assignment: CDR1 SNHLY and CDR2 FYNNEI. In the source study's methods: Counts of nucleated cells, estimated from reference gene primer amplification, were obtained. Libraries were prepared by immunoSEQ multiplex PCR; TCRdb keeps only in-frame clonotypes and omits some of them. D and trimming come from the DNA, and the V and J calls and clone size come from that table. The sample lists about 140,000 clones, 70% to 80% occurring once. The receptor comes from a man in his sixties with acute or convalescent COVID-19. Sequencing input: peripheral blood. The chain recombines TRBV2 with TRBJ1-1; D uncertain. CDR3 protein: CASSESPGNTEAFF. The CDR3 bases are TGTGCCAGCAGTGAATCCCCCGGGAACACTGAAGCTTTCTTT.